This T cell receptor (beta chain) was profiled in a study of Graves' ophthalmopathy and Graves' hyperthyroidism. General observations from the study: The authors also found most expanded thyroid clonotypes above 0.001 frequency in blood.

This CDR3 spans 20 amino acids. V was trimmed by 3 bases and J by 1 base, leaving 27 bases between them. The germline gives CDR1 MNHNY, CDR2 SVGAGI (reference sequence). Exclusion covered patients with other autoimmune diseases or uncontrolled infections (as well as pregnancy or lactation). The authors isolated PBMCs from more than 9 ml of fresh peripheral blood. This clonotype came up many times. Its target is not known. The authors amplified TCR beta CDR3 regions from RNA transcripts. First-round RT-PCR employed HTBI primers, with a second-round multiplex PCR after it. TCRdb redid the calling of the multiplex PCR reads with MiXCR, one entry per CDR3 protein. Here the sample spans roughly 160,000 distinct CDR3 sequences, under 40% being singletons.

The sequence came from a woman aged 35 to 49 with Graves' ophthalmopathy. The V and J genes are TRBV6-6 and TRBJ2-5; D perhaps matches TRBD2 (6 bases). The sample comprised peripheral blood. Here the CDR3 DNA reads TGTGCCAGCAGTTATCTGTGGACGGGACTCGCTAACCCAACCCAAGAGACCCAGTACTTC. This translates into CASSYLWTGLANPTQETQYF.